The clone carrying this TCR beta chain has a single count. What it binds is unknown. These data belong to a study of TIL therapy for anti-PD-1-resistant metastatic lung cancer. Background on the study: Tumors carried a median about 1.5 non-synonymous mutations per megabase.

Regarding time point: pre-treatment sample, taken before nivolumab and TIL therapy. Tumor tissue came from excised metastases, mostly pleural nodules or supraclavicular lymph nodes. The libraries were made with immunoSEQ v3. Survey-level samples got 1.5 million to 2.5 million read pairs; deep-level samples got roughly 4.5-6 million. The protocol was immunoSEQ multiplex PCR, while the TCRdb copy is restricted to in-frame clones and leaves out a portion. Of 10,000 to 15,000 clones in the sample, roughly 60% were seen once. From germline, CDR1 is SNHLY and CDR2 FYNNEI. There are 17 residues in the CDR3. Findings and limits, study-wide: Many TIL product clones were absent from baseline tumor, suggesting clonal contraction. TIL cultures after expansion showed higher clonality and lower diversity than baseline tumor (median about 6% vs 30%).

The sequences come from tumor tissue, collected at baseline. This chain links TRBV2 with TRBJ2-3; 11 positions match TRBD2. The TCR originated in a person aged 25 to 80 with non-small cell lung cancer. The CDR3 loop is CATHSFPGLADTDTQYF. DNA for the CDR3: TGTGCAACCCACTCCTTCCCGGGACTAGCGGACACAGATACGCAGTATTTT.